These T cell receptor beta chains were read from a single sample in a study of blood T cell repertoires in COVID-19. Clones were sequenced by immunoSEQ multiplex PCR, and TCRdb holds only the in-frame ones, with some missing. The sample carries over 200,000 clones, 84% recorded once. The sequencing sample was made of PBMCs or T cells enriched from blood (not recorded which). Source of these receptors: a man aged 60 to 69 who had recovered from COVID-19. Both conserved end residues are part of each CDR3. Each record gives: clone size, J gene, V gene, D gene, CDR3 DNA, CDR3 protein. D genes are given only for firm matches. Clone size appears in some rows only: once, few, many, or a class for an expanded clone.

size: -; J: TRBJ1-1; V: TRBV30; D: -; DNA: TGTGCCTGGAACCGACCCCCCGGGGACACTGAAGCTTTCTTT; CDR3: CAWNRPPGDTEAFF
size: -; J: TRBJ1-2; V: TRBV19; D: TRBD1; DNA: TGTGCCAGCGGACAGGGGGCTAAGGGCTACACCTTC; CDR3: CASGQGAKGYTF
size: -; J: TRBJ1-5; V: TRBV7-9; D: -; DNA: TGTGCCAGCAGCTTAGCGGACAGACCTAATCAGCCCCAGCATTTT; CDR3: CASSLADRPNQPQHF
size: once; J: TRBJ1-3; V: TRBV11-2; D: TRBD1; DNA: TGTGCCAGCAGCTCCTGGACAGGGAGAAACACCATATATTTT; CDR3: CASSSWTGRNTIYF
size: -; J: TRBJ2-7; V: TRBV6-5; D: TRBD1; DNA: TGTGCCACCTTGTCCGGGACAGGGTACGAGCAGTACTTC; CDR3: CATLSGTGYEQYF
size: -; J: TRBJ1-1; V: TRBV3-1/TRBV3-2; D: -; DNA: TGTGCCAGCAGCCAAGTCAGGGCGCCTCACACTGAAGCTTTCTTT; CDR3: CASSQVRAPHTEAFF
size: -; J: TRBJ2-3; V: TRBV10-2; D: -; DNA: TGCGCCAGCAGTGAGTCGGTCGGGGATACGCAGTATTTT; CDR3: CASSESVGDTQYF
size: -; J: TRBJ1-5; V: TRBV5-6; D: -; DNA: TGTGCCAGCAGCTTATCAGGAGGTGGCCATCAGCCCCAGCATTTT; CDR3: CASSLSGGGHQPQHF
size: -; J: TRBJ2-2; V: TRBV19; D: -; DNA: TGTGCCAGTAGTATATATGGACTATCAGGGGAGCTGTTTTTT; CDR3: CASSIYGLSGELFF
size: few; J: TRBJ1-2; V: TRBV6-2/TRBV6-3; D: -; DNA: TGTGCCAGCAGTCCCGGGAGTTCTAACTATGGCTACACCTTC; CDR3: CASSPGSSNYGYTF
size: few; J: TRBJ2-2; V: TRBV5-1; D: -; DNA: TGCGCCAGCAGCTTGGCCTTCGGGGACACCGGGGAGCTGTTTTTT; CDR3: CASSLAFGDTGELFF
size: -; J: TRBJ1-1; V: TRBV9; D: TRBD1; DNA: TGTGCCAGCAGCGTAGGGACAGGATACAACACTGAAGCTTTCTTT; CDR3: CASSVGTGYNTEAFF
size: -; J: TRBJ2-3; V: TRBV24-1; D: TRBD2; DNA: TGTGCCACCAGTGACCTCGGGAGGGGCACAGATACGCAGTATTTT; CDR3: CATSDLGRGTDTQYF
size: -; J: TRBJ2-1; V: TRBV20-1; D: -; DNA: TGCAGTGCAACTTACAATGAGCAGTTCTTC; CDR3: CSATYNEQFF
size: -; J: TRBJ2-2; V: TRBV6-5; D: TRBD2; DNA: TGTGCCAGCAGCCACGGGGGGGACACCGGGGAGCTGTTTTTT; CDR3: CASSHGGDTGELFF
size: few; J: TRBJ2-7; V: TRBV4-2; D: TRBD1; DNA: TGTGCCAGCAGCCAAGACCCACAGGGGACGGGGGAGCAGTACTTC; CDR3: CASSQDPQGTGEQYF
size: once; J: TRBJ1-2; V: TRBV5-1; D: TRBD1; DNA: TGCGCCAGCAGCCCTTCCAGCGGGACAGGCACGACCTACACCTTC; CDR3: CASSPSSGTGTTYTF
size: -; J: TRBJ2-5; V: TRBV30; D: -; DNA: TGTGCCTGGAGTTCAACCTGGCGGGGGACCCAGTACTTC; CDR3: CAWSSTWRGTQYF
size: once; J: TRBJ1-1; V: TRBV5-4; D: TRBD1; DNA: TGTGCCAGCAGCTCCGGACAGGGCCCGGGCGGAGCTTTCTTT; CDR3: CASSSGQGPGGAFF
size: -; J: TRBJ1-4; V: TRBV2; D: -; DNA: TGTGCCAGCAGTGTCCTCGGGAGGTCTAATGAAAAACTGTTTTTT; CDR3: CASSVLGRSNEKLFF
size: -; J: TRBJ2-5; V: TRBV3-1/TRBV3-2; D: -; DNA: TGTGCCAGCAGCCACCTTAGCTTGGAGACCCAGTACTTC; CDR3: CASSHLSLETQYF
size: -; J: TRBJ1-1; V: TRBV2; D: TRBD1; DNA: TGTGCCAGCACCGAATATAAATCCGAGACAGGGAAAGCTTTCTTT; CDR3: CASTEYKSETGKAFF
size: -; J: TRBJ1-2; V: TRBV18; D: -; DNA: TGTGCCAGCTCACCCGGAACTAAAGGTGGCTACACCTTC; CDR3: CASSPGTKGGYTF
size: -; J: TRBJ1-1; V: TRBV7-6; D: -; DNA: TGTGCCAGCAGCTTAGCAGCGGGGCCCACTGAAGCTTTCTTT; CDR3: CASSLAAGPTEAFF
size: -; J: TRBJ2-6; V: TRBV18; D: -; DNA: TGTGCCAGCTCAGCCGCCCGAGCCTCTGGGGCCAACGTCCTGACTTTC; CDR3: CASSAARASGANVLTF
size: -; J: TRBJ2-7; V: TRBV7-3; D: -; DNA: TGTGCCAGCAGCCTAGACTACCCCCCCTACGAGCAGTACTTC; CDR3: CASSLDYPPYEQYF
size: -; J: TRBJ1-1; V: TRBV5-1; D: -; DNA: TGCGCCAGCAGCTTGGGACAGGTGAACACTGAAGCTTTCTTT; CDR3: CASSLGQVNTEAFF
size: once; J: TRBJ1-1; V: TRBV19; D: -; DNA: TGTGCCAGTAGTATACTGACAGGATCCACTGAAGCTTTCTTT; CDR3: CASSILTGSTEAFF
size: -; J: TRBJ1-6; V: TRBV9; D: -; DNA: TGTGCCAGCAGCGTAGGGGGGCAGGGTTCACCCCTCCACTTT; CDR3: CASSVGGQGSPLHF
size: -; J: TRBJ2-3; V: TRBV7-9; D: -; DNA: TGTGCCAGCAGCCACGTCCTGGGGGCGCCGGCAGATACGCAGTATTTT; CDR3: CASSHVLGAPADTQYF
size: -; J: TRBJ2-7; V: TRBV7-2; D: -; DNA: TGTGCCAGCAGCTTCGCGGAGCAGGGCGAGCAGTACTTC; CDR3: CASSFAEQGEQYF
size: once; J: TRBJ2-3; V: TRBV3-1/TRBV3-2; D: -; DNA: TGTGCCAGCAGCCAAGATACGGGTCCGCGGTTAGTGGATACGCAGTATTTT; CDR3: CASSQDTGPRLVDTQYF
size: -; J: TRBJ1-1; V: TRBV19; D: -; DNA: TGTGCCAGTAGTATAGTAGGGGTAAAGACCACTGAAGCTTTCTTT; CDR3: CASSIVGVKTTEAFF
size: -; J: TRBJ1-3; V: TRBV27; D: -; DNA: TGTGCCAGCAGCTCCCCCGGGAGCTCTGGAAACACCATATATTTT; CDR3: CASSSPGSSGNTIYF
size: -; J: TRBJ2-7; V: TRBV11-2; D: -; DNA: TGTGCCAGCACGTCGGGGGCCTACGAGCAGTACTTC; CDR3: CASTSGAYEQYF
size: -; J: TRBJ2-1; V: TRBV21-1; D: -; DNA: TGTGCCAGCATTCGGAGAGGAGGGCACAATGAGCAGTTCTTC; CDR3: CASIRRGGHNEQFF
size: few; J: TRBJ1-5; V: TRBV6-5; D: -; DNA: TGTGCCAGCAGTTACGGGCAGAATAGCAATCAGCCCCAGCATTTT; CDR3: CASSYGQNSNQPQHF
size: once; J: TRBJ2-2; V: TRBV24-1; D: -; DNA: TGTGCCACCAGTGGGGCAGAGTTGTCGGCGAACACCGGGGAGCTGTTTTTT; CDR3: CATSGAELSANTGELFF
size: once; J: TRBJ1-2; V: TRBV7-9; D: TRBD1; DNA: TGTGCCAGCAGCGCGACAGGGACCTATGGCTACACCTTC; CDR3: CASSATGTYGYTF
size: -; J: TRBJ2-1; V: TRBV25-1; D: -; DNA: TGTGCCAGCAGTACTCTGTATGAGCAGTTCTTC; CDR3: CASSTLYEQFF
size: few; J: TRBJ1-2; V: TRBV5-1; D: -; DNA: TGCGCCAGCAGCTTGGCCGGACAGCTCTATGGCTACACCTTC; CDR3: CASSLAGQLYGYTF
size: -; J: TRBJ2-7; V: TRBV10-1; D: -; DNA: TGCGCCAGCAGTAAGTCCTTTGACGAGCAGTACTTC; CDR3: CASSKSFDEQYF
size: -; J: TRBJ2-6; V: TRBV18; D: TRBD1; DNA: TGTGCCAGCTCACCACTGCCGGGACAGGGGAGGTCTGGGGCCAACGTCCTGACTTTC; CDR3: CASSPLPGQGRSGANVLTF
size: -; J: TRBJ1-4; V: TRBV18; D: TRBD1; DNA: TGTGCCAGCTCAACGGGACAGAGTGAAAAACTGTTTTTT; CDR3: CASSTGQSEKLFF
size: -; J: TRBJ1-1; V: TRBV6-4; D: -; DNA: TGTGCCAGCATTTATTCCGGGTCGGAAGCTTTCTTT; CDR3: CASIYSGSEAFF